The clone carrying this TCR beta chain was detected only once. TCRdb's table, derived via immunoSEQ multiplex PCR, lists solely in-frame clones and lacks some. The sample holds 8,500 to 10,000 clones, 70% to 90% seen once. The data belong to a study of OX40 agonist ivuxolimab in advanced cancers. Study details: It was ivuxolimab, an agonistic anti-OX40 (CD134) antibody, that patients were treated with. At 0.01 to 10 mg/kg, ivuxolimab was administered intravenously to patients every 2 weeks.

Looked up from germline, CDR1 is SQVTM and CDR2 is ANQGSEA. The V gene lost 6 bases and the J gene lost 7 bases, with 12 bases spanning the gap. This CDR3 has 12 amino acids. Sequencing used CD4+ or CD8+ T cells sorted from blood, obtained in a trial of the OX40 agonist ivuxolimab. The chain couples TRBV29-1 to TRBJ1-4; the D gene is possibly TRBD1 (5 bases). The sequence was obtained from an adult with an advanced solid tumor such as melanoma, head and neck, liver or kidney cancer. CDR3 sequence (DNA): TGCAGCGTCGGGGGGACGGGTGAAAAACTGTTTTTT. This sequence encodes CSVGGTGEKLFF.